What follows are 27 T cell receptor beta chains derived from one specimen sequenced in a study of beta chain features in type 1 diabetes (dated by TCRdb to 2016 to 2018). The antigens of these receptors remain unknown. Broad study findings and their caveats: A moderate but significant shortening of TCRB CDR3 length was observed in type 1 diabetes patients in all four CD4+ subsets.

Libraries were prepared through the immunoSEQ multiplex PCR assay. The entire amount of isolated RNA was reverse transcribed using the High Capacity cDNA Reverse Transcription Kit, so the sequenced TCRB transcripts were expressed ones. In its TCRdb copy, this immuneACCESS table keeps in-frame sequences only and misses some clones. Where compared with another copy, unresolved V genes explain less than half of these, and the others have no known cause. In all, the sample holds roughly 250,000 clones, and 20% of those were seen once. The ten biggest clones cover more than 0.025% of the sample. The sequenced sample consisted of naive CD4+ T cells from blood. The label giving this sample's cell subset or site can be read as: true naive CD4+ T cells. These receptors were collected from a woman aged 40 to 50 with type 1 diabetes.

This clone was counted a few times. The V and J genes are TRBV2 and TRBJ2-7; 12 nucleotides line up with TRBD2. The germline gives CDR1 SNHLY, CDR2 FYNNEI. V trimming: 4 bases; J trimming: 2 bases; junction bases outside the gene matches: 0. The CDR3 extends over 14 amino acids. The CDR3 is CASSGLAGAYEQYF. Written as DNA, the CDR3 is TGTGCCAGCAGTGGACTAGCGGGGGCCTACGAGCAGTACTTC. The full variable domain, with the rest looked up from reference TRBV2 and TRBJ2-7, is EPEVTQTPSHQVTQMGQEVILRCVPISNHLYFYWYRQILGQKVEFLVSFYNNEISEKSEIFDDQFSVERPDGSNFTLKIRSTKLEDSAMYFCASSGLAGAYEQYFGPGTRLTVT.

This clone was seen only a few times. The genes are TRBV29-1 and TRBJ2-3; TRBD2 aligns across 7 bases. V lost 4 bases to trimming and J lost 2 bases; unmatched junction nucleotides: 6. This CDR3 is 14 amino acids long. Per germline, CDR1 SQVTM and CDR2 ANQGSEA. The DNA for the CDR3 is TGCAGCGTTGCTGGCGGGAGCTACACAGATACGCAGTATTTT. It is translated as CSVAGGSYTDTQYF.

The chain uses TRBV5-1 and TRBJ2-4; D might be TRBD2 (5 bases). The CDR3 runs to 17 residues. Germline V lookup: CDR1 SGHRS, CDR2 YFSETQ. V was trimmed by 4 bases and J by 0 bases, leaving 17 bases between them. CDR3 protein: CASSPLGGSLAKNIQYF. CDR3 nucleotide sequence: TGCGCCAGCAGCCCCCTAGGAGGCAGCTTAGCCAAAAACATTCAGTACTTC.

This chain links TRBV7-3 with TRBJ2-3; D is undetermined. Per germline, CDR1 SGHTA and CDR2 FQGTGA. The CDR3 extends over 16 amino acids. Trimming cost V 1 base and J 4 bases, with 15 bases left between them. CDR3 nucleotide sequence: TGTGCCAGCAGCTTAAGGCCGCCCGAGGCCGCAGATACGCAGTATTTT. This translates into CASSLRPPEAADTQYF.

The J gene is TRBJ2-1, the V gene TRBV9, with TRBD1 matching over 10 bases. The CDR3 is made up of 14 amino acids. The germline CDR1 and CDR2 sequences are SGDLS and YYNGEE. Trimming cost V 4 bases and J 7 bases; bases outside gene matches: 5. The CDR3 here is CASSSGQGLNEQFF. CDR3 DNA: TGTGCCAGCAGCTCGGGACAGGGGTTAAATGAGCAGTTCTTC.

This clone was found a few times. V is TRBV7-9 and J is TRBJ2-2; 8 bases agree with TRBD1. CDR1 is SEHNR, CDR2 FQNEAQ, per germline (reference sequence). The CDR3 contains 14 residues. V gave up 5 bases and J gave up 5 bases; unmatched junction bases: 4. DNA for the CDR3: TGTGCCAGCAGCAAGGACAGGGCAACCGGGGAGCTGTTTTTT. It yields the protein CASSKDRATGELFF.

This clone has more than one count but fewer than ten. The V call is TRBV7-3, the J call TRBJ1-2, with D perhaps TRBD1 (5 bases). The V end lost 0 bases, the J end lost 2 bases, and 13 bases lay between the germline ends. This CDR3 has 16 amino acids. The germline gives CDR1 SGHTA, CDR2 FQGTGA. The CDR3: CASSLTGGGTNYGYTF. CDR3 nucleotides: TGTGCCAGCAGCTTAACGGGTGGAGGGACGAACTATGGCTACACCTTC.

This clone came up a few times. This chain joins TRBV12-5 and TRBJ2-1, with D perhaps TRBD1 (5 bases). Germline assignment: CDR1 LGHNT and CDR2 FRNRAP. V was clipped by 5 bases and J by 1 base, with 15 bases between them. This CDR3 region has 16 residues. CDR3: CASGTPRVGSYNEQFF. CDR3 sequence (DNA): TGTGCTAGTGGTACACCCAGGGTAGGGTCCTACAATGAGCAGTTCTTC.

This clone was seen more than once but under ten times. The chain recombines TRBV7-2 with TRBJ2-6; D gene uncertain. This CDR3 comprises 13 residues. V shed 5 bases and J shed 2 bases, with 4 bases lying between them. CDR1 is SGHTA and CDR2 is FQGNSA in the germline V gene. This chain's CDR3 is CASSVAGANVLTF. The CDR3 nucleotides are TGTGCCAGCAGCGTCGCTGGGGCCAACGTCCTGACTTTC.

This clone turned up a few times. This chain joins TRBV5-1 and TRBJ1-2, with 8 positions matching TRBD1. Germline lookup yields CDR1 SGHRS and CDR2 YFSETQ. The CDR3 has 15 residues. The trim removed 3 bases at V and 6 bases at J, leaving 10 bases unmatched. CDR3 sequence reads: CASSSSRDRGHGYTF. The CDR3 nucleotides are TGCGCCAGCAGCTCGTCCCGAGACAGGGGCCATGGCTACACCTTC. The variable domain in full, with the rest retrieved from reference TRBV5-1 and TRBJ1-2, is KAGVTQTPRYLIKTRGQQVTLSCSPISGHRSVSWYQQTPGQGLQFLFEYFSETQRNKGNFPGRFSGRQFSNSRSEMNVSTLELGDSALYLCASSSSRDRGHGYTFGSGTRLTVV.

The rearrangement joins TRBV5-1 to TRBJ1-1; D remains ambiguous. The CDR3 consists of 14 residues. V was cut by 2 bases and J by 4 bases, with 12 bases left in between. Germline V CDR1 and CDR2: SGHRS, YFSETQ. CDR3 region: CASSFRLQPTEAFF. The CDR3 bases are TGCGCCAGCAGCTTCAGGCTCCAGCCCACTGAAGCTTTCTTT. Based on the CDR3 plus reference TRBV5-1 and TRBJ1-1, the full variable domain is KAGVTQTPRYLIKTRGQQVTLSCSPISGHRSVSWYQQTPGQGLQFLFEYFSETQRNKGNFPGRFSGRQFSNSRSEMNVSTLELGDSALYLCASSFRLQPTEAFFGQGTRLTVV.

This clone was counted only a few times. J is TRBJ2-7 and V is TRBV7-9, with 8 bases identical to TRBD1. The CDR3 runs 15 residues. Germline values: CDR1 SEHNR, CDR2 FQNEAQ (reference sequence). The J segment lost 2 bases and the V segment lost 4 bases, leaving 7 bases of the junction unmatched. The CDR3 sequence: CASSSRWTGTYEQYF. In nucleotides, the CDR3 is TGTGCCAGCAGCTCTCGATGGACAGGGACCTACGAGCAGTACTTC.

The CDR3 protein is CASSIAGGINEQFF. The CDR3 DNA is TGTGCCAGCAGTATAGCGGGAGGGATTAATGAGCAGTTCTTC. This sequence joins TRBV6-6 and TRBJ2-1; 11 positions agree with TRBD2. V shed 5 bases and J 7 bases; nucleotides not matched to a gene: 4. Germline V gives CDR1 MNHNY, CDR2 SVGAGI (reference sequence). This CDR3 spans 14 amino acids.

This clone was recorded a few times. This chain joins TRBV19 and TRBJ1-2, with D uncertain. Germline CDR1 is LNHDA and CDR2 is SQIVND (reference sequence). The CDR3 is made up of 14 amino acids. V was clipped by 3 bases and J by 6 bases, with 14 bases between them. CDR3 bases: TGTGCCAGTAGTATTGAAAGGGAGAAGGATGGCTACACCTTC. Translating it yields CASSIEREKDGYTF.

The rearrangement uses TRBV30 and TRBJ2-2, with TRBD1 matching 8 bases. The V gene end was trimmed by 2 bases and the J gene end by 4 bases; junction bases not matched to a gene: 12. CDR3 length: 17 amino acids. Germline V gives CDR1 GTSNPN, CDR2 SVGIG (reference sequence). This chain's CDR3 is CAWSRWLGTGGTGELFF. The CDR3 coding sequence is TGTGCCTGGAGTAGGTGGTTAGGGACAGGAGGCACCGGGGAGCTGTTTTTT.

The chain joins TRBV18 to TRBJ2-5; 7 bases match TRBD2. The CDR3 extends over 13 amino acids. Germline V gene data show CDR1 as KGHSH and CDR2 as LQKENI. Trimming at V came to 6 bases and at J to 2 bases, leaving 3 bases not matched to a gene. DNA for the CDR3: TGTGCCAGCTCGAGCGGGGAGCAAGAGACCCAGTACTTC. It specifies CASSSGEQETQYF.

The chain joins TRBV7-9 to TRBJ1-1; 10 positions agree with TRBD1. The CDR3 runs to 14 residues. Trimming at V came to 5 bases and at J to 4 bases, leaving 4 bases not matched to a gene. In germline, CDR1 is SEHNR, CDR2 FQNEAQ (reference sequence). CDR3 loop: CASSPGQGITEAFF. CDR3 coding DNA: TGTGCCAGCAGCCCGGGACAGGGGATCACTGAAGCTTTCTTT.

The V and J genes are TRBV2 and TRBJ2-5; TRBD2 might be the D (6 bases). CDR3 size: 14 residues. Trimming left V 7 bases short and J 4 bases short, with 16 bases between. CDR1 and CDR2 (germline): SNHLY, FYNNEI. The CDR3 is CASKGDSKGETQYF. CDR3 sequence (DNA): TGTGCCAGCAAAGGGGACTCCAAGGGAGAGACCCAGTACTTC.

This clone was seen only a few times. The J gene is TRBJ1-5, the V gene TRBV6-1; maybe TRBD1 (5 bases). V dropped 3 bases and J dropped 4 bases, with 13 bases sitting between them. The CDR3 has 15 residues. In germline, CDR1 is MNHNS, CDR2 SASEGT. CDR3: CASSDRQTSNQPQHF. DNA of the CDR3: TGTGCCAGCAGTGATAGACAGACAAGTAATCAGCCCCAGCATTTT.

In DNA form, the CDR3 reads TGTGCCAGCAGCTCCCCTTTAAACACTGAAGCTTTCTTT. Encoded protein: CASSSPLNTEAFF. The V gene is TRBV9, the J gene TRBJ1-1; D is undetermined. V gave up 4 bases and J gave up 2 bases, with 9 bases separating them. The length of the CDR3 is 13 residues. Germline assignment: CDR1 SGDLS and CDR2 YYNGEE.

This chain uses TRBV7-3 with TRBJ2-5; 8 positions agree with TRBD2. CDR3 size: 15 residues. Germline assignment: CDR1 SGHTA and CDR2 FQGTGA. Trimming removed 0 bases from V and 4 bases from J; junction bases left unmatched: 4. CDR3 amino acids: CASSLTSGVRETQYF. The DNA for the CDR3 is TGTGCCAGCAGCTTAACTAGCGGGGTACGAGAGACCCAGTACTTC.

The chain has TRBV19 and TRBJ1-1; the match to TRBD1 covers 7 bases. The V and J ends lost 7 bases and 1 base, in that order; junction bases with no gene match: 6. CDR3 size: 14 residues. CDR1 LNHDA and CDR2 SQIVND come from the germline V gene (reference sequence). As DNA, the CDR3 is TGTGCCAGTAAATACAGGGGACAGAACACTGAAGCTTTCTTT. Protein sequence: CASKYRGQNTEAFF.

This clone was seen a few times. V usage is TRBV5-4 and J usage is TRBJ1-2; D is ambiguous. Trimming removed 2 bases from V and 4 bases from J, with 15 bases in between. The germline V gene encodes CDR1 SGHNT and CDR2 YYREEE (reference sequence). CDR3 length: 15 amino acids. This CDR3 is CASSFDYTMVYGYTF. The CDR3 nucleotides read TGTGCCAGCAGCTTCGACTACACAATGGTCTATGGCTACACCTTC.

This clone has only a few counts. A read error may produce the germline difference seen at one junction end. V usage is TRBV10-3 and J usage is TRBJ2-7; tentative D call: TRBD2 (6 bases). Germline CDR1 is ENHRY and CDR2 is SYGVKD. The CDR3 is 13 residues long. In DNA, the CDR3 is TGTGCCATCAGTGAGTCAGGAGCGGGCACGATGAACTTC. Amino acid sequence: CAISESGAGTMNF.

V gene TRBV5-6 combines with J gene TRBJ1-2; maybe TRBD1 (5 bases). This CDR3 region has 14 residues. Per germline, CDR1 SGHDT and CDR2 YYEEEE. V was clipped by 4 bases and J by 4 bases, with 14 bases between them. CDR3 amino acids: CASSTRDLVYGYTF. The CDR3, as DNA: TGTGCCAGCAGCACTCGGGACTTGGTCTATGGCTACACCTTC.

The chain is built from TRBV7-9 and TRBJ2-3; D uncertain. Looked up from germline, CDR1 is SEHNR and CDR2 is FQNEAQ (reference sequence). Between the trimmed V and J ends, which lost 4 bases and 0 bases, there was a span of 5 bases. The CDR3 runs 13 residues. The chain's CDR3 is CASSSLSTDTQYF. The DNA for the CDR3 is TGTGCCAGCAGCTCTTTGAGCACAGATACGCAGTATTTT.

The rearrangement links TRBV5-4 to TRBJ2-5; 8 bases are shared with TRBD2. Germline CDR1 SGHNT, CDR2 YYREEE (reference sequence). V trimming: 2 bases; J trimming: 3 bases; junction bases outside the gene matches: 6. CDR3 length: 15 residues. CDR3 bases: TGTGCCAGCAGCTTCTCGGCGGGAGGTGAAGAGACCCAGTACTTC. Protein sequence: CASSFSAGGEETQYF.